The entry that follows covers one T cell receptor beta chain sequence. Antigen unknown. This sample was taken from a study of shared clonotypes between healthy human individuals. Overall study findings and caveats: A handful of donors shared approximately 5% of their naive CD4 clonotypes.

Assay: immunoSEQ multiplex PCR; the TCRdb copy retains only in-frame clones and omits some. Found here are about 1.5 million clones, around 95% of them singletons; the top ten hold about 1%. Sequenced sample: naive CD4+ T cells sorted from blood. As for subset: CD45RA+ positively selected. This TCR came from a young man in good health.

CDR3 sequence (DNA): TGTGCCAGCAGACCTGGACAGGCCGGGTATGGCTACACCTTC. This codes for CASRPGQAGYGYTF. The chain employs TRBV28 and TRBJ1-2; 7 nucleotides agree with TRBD1. V was pared by 6 bases and J by 5 bases, with 9 bases of the junction left unmatched. This CDR3 has 14 amino acids. Germline CDR1 is MDHEN and CDR2 is SYDVKM.